Presented here are 2 T cell receptor beta chains from one specimen sequenced in a study of cytomegalovirus exposure and HLA in healthy donors. The PCR used 60 Vbeta and 13 Jbeta primers. Libraries were prepared by immunoSEQ multiplex PCR; TCRdb keeps only in-frame clonotypes and omits some of them. The sample yields fewer than 200,000 clones, 70% to 90% seen once. Sequences were obtained from PBMCs. These receptors were collected from a man between 18 and 35 years old in good health and CMV-seropositive.

The chain carries TRBV18 and TRBJ1-1; D might be TRBD1 (6 bases). CDR1 and CDR2 (germline): KGHSH, LQKENI. The CDR3 contains 16 residues. Trimming took 5 bases from V and 0 from J, leaving 16 bases between them. The DNA for the CDR3 is TGTGCCAGCTCAGGGGATTGGGGACACTTGAACACTGAAGCTTTCTTT. This codes for CASSGDWGHLNTEAFF.

V usage is TRBV2 and J usage is TRBJ1-4, with D hard to call. CDR1 is SNHLY and CDR2 is FYNNEI in the germline V gene. The CDR3 loop spans 11 amino acids. Trimming left V 5 bases short and J 7 bases short, with 5 bases between. The CDR3 is CASSLGEKLFF. The CDR3 DNA follows: TGTGCCAGCAGTCTCGGTGAAAAACTGTTTTTT.